Listed below are T cell receptor beta chains from one sample, sequenced in a study of blood T cell repertoires in COVID-19. Sequencing used immunoSEQ multiplex PCR; TCRdb keeps in-frame clones, though not all of them. The data show 120,000 or so clones, approximately 81% seen once. The sequenced sample was peripheral blood. The receptors here all came from a middle-aged man with active or convalescent COVID-19. The CDR3 runs from the conserved cysteine through the conserved F or W. D genes are given only for firm matches. The listing skips clone size in some rows; elsewhere it reads once, few, many or a size class.

d_call	v_call	j_call	clone_size	cdr3_nt	cdr3_aa
TRBD2	TRBV11-2	TRBJ2-2	-	TGTGCCAGCAGCTTGCTAGCGGGGGGCCCGAGGACCGGGGAGCTGTTTTTT	CASSLLAGGPRTGELFF
-	TRBV4-3	TRBJ2-5	-	TGCGCCAGCAGCCAAGTCTGGGCGGGGCAAGAGACCCAGTACTTC	CASSQVWAGQETQYF
-	TRBV3-1/TRBV3-2	TRBJ2-7	-	TGTGCCAGCAGCCTCGGGAGCGGAAATTCCTACGAGCAGTACTTC	CASSLGSGNSYEQYF
-	TRBV18	TRBJ1-1	-	TGTGCCAGCTCACCAGGGAGTGGAGTAGGCACTGAAGCTTTCTTT	CASSPGSGVGTEAFF
TRBD1	TRBV29-1	TRBJ1-1	-	TGCAGCGTTGGTCAGGGGGCGAGCACTGAAGCTTTCTTT	CSVGQGASTEAFF
TRBD1	TRBV10-3	TRBJ2-5	-	TGTGCCATCCGGGACAGAGAGACCCAGTACTTC	CAIRDRETQYF
TRBD1	TRBV6-1	TRBJ2-2	-	TGTGCCAGCAGAGAAGGGAGCTGGGGACAGGGGAACACCGGGGAGCTGTTTTTT	CASREGSWGQGNTGELFF
-	TRBV3-1/TRBV3-2	TRBJ1-4	-	TGTGCCAGCAGCACTGGCTCTTCAGGTACAACTAATGAAAAACTGTTTTTT	CASSTGSSGTTNEKLFF
TRBD1	TRBV5-6	TRBJ2-3	-	TGTGCCAGCAGCTTGGTCCAGGGGGTGACAGATACGCAGTATTTT	CASSLVQGVTDTQYF
TRBD2	TRBV4-1	TRBJ2-1	once	TGCGCCAGCAGCCAATTAGCGGGGGGAGGCTACAATGAGCAGTTCTTC	CASSQLAGGGYNEQFF
-	TRBV19	TRBJ2-7	-	TGTGCCAGTTCTCGAACGGTCTCCTACGAGCAGTACTTC	CASSRTVSYEQYF
-	TRBV4-1	TRBJ2-7	-	TGCGCCAGCAGCCGCGACGAGACCGGGACACGGCGTTACGAGCAGTACTTC	CASSRDETGTRRYEQYF
-	TRBV19	TRBJ2-3	-	TGTGCCAGTAGTTCAAACACAGATACGCAGTATTTT	CASSSNTDTQYF
-	TRBV28	TRBJ2-5	-	TGTGCCAGCGGTCCTCGGGAGACCCAGTACTTC	CASGPRETQYF
-	TRBV2	TRBJ2-3	-	TGTGCCAGCAGTTACCGCCTGCCGGGGGGCACAGATACGCAGTATTTT	CASSYRLPGGTDTQYF
-	TRBV6-6	TRBJ2-3	-	TGTGCCAGCAGCTGGGGACACGGAGGCTCCGATACGCAGTATTTT	CASSWGHGGSDTQYF
TRBD1	TRBV20-1	TRBJ1-2	-	TGCAGTGCTAGTCGTGCGACAGGGGACAAGAACTATGGCTACACCTTC	CSASRATGDKNYGYTF
TRBD2	TRBV10-3	TRBJ2-1	-	TGTGCCATCAGTGAGACACCCTCCTCTAGCGGGAGCTCCTACAATGAGCAGTTCTTC	CAISETPSSSGSSYNEQFF
-	TRBV13	TRBJ2-1	-	TGTGCCAGCAGCTTGAACCGGGACTTCAAGCAGAATGAGCAGTTCTTC	CASSLNRDFKQNEQFF
TRBD1	TRBV3-1/TRBV3-2	TRBJ1-5	-	TGTGCCAGCAGCCGTGGGACAGGGGAACAGCCCCAGCATTTT	CASSRGTGEQPQHF
-	TRBV24-1	TRBJ2-7	-	TGTGCCACCAGTGATCCTCAGGGGTCCTACGAGCAGTACTTC	CATSDPQGSYEQYF
-	TRBV5-1	TRBJ1-1	-	TGCGCCAGCAGCTTCAGTTCAGGGTGGGACACTGAAGCTTTCTTT	CASSFSSGWDTEAFF
TRBD2	TRBV3-1/TRBV3-2	TRBJ2-3	-	TGTGCCAGCAGCCTACGGCTAGCGGGGGGGACTACTAGCACAGATACGCAGTATTTT	CASSLRLAGGTTSTDTQYF
-	TRBV7-9	TRBJ1-4	-	TGTGCCAGCAGGTTAGAGGAACTAAATGAAAAACTGTTTTTT	CASRLEELNEKLFF
-	TRBV28	TRBJ2-5	-	TGTGCCAGCATGCCCAGGGTAGGATGGGAGACCCAGTACTTC	CASMPRVGWETQYF
-	TRBV7-6	TRBJ1-1	-	TGTGCCAGCAGCCCCGGACTAGGGGCTGAAGCTTTCTTT	CASSPGLGAEAFF
-	TRBV29-1	TRBJ2-2	-	TGCAGCGTTTTGGGAGCTTCAACCGGGGAGCTGTTTTTT	CSVLGASTGELFF
-	TRBV19	TRBJ1-1	few	TGTGCCAGTAGGGGCCCGACATTGTGGGACACTGAAGCTTTCTTT	CASRGPTLWDTEAFF
-	TRBV4-3	TRBJ2-3	-	TGCGCCAGCAGAACCTCAGGGACTAGCACAGATACGCAGTATTTT	CASRTSGTSTDTQYF
TRBD1	TRBV7-9	TRBJ2-4	-	TGTGCCAGCAGCTTAGGGGACAGGGCGGAAAACATTCAGTACTTC	CASSLGDRAENIQYF
-	TRBV5-1	TRBJ2-3	-	TGCGCCAGCAGCCCCCGACTAGTAGCAGATACGCAGTATTTT	CASSPRLVADTQYF
-	TRBV20-1	TRBJ1-1	-	TGCAGTGCTTCGGACAGCGCTGAAGCTTTCTTT	CSASDSAEAFF
-	TRBV6-6	TRBJ2-3	-	TGTGCCAGCAGTTACTCCGGGGGACAGATCACAGATACGCAGTATTTT	CASSYSGGQITDTQYF
-	TRBV11-2	TRBJ1-1	-	TGTGCCAGCAGCGCCCCAGGGTTTCGGACTGAAGCTTTCTTT	CASSAPGFRTEAFF
-	TRBV2	TRBJ2-1	-	TGTGCCAGCAGTCGGACACCCAGGGGTAGTGAGGGCCTCAATGAGCAGTTCTTC	CASSRTPRGSEGLNEQFF
-	TRBV19	TRBJ1-5	-	TGTGCCAGTAGTATAGAGGGAGAAACCAATCAGCCCCAGCATTTT	CASSIEGETNQPQHF
-	TRBV12-5	TRBJ1-3	-	TGTGCTAGTGGGTCGGGGGGGGCCTCTGGAAACACCATATATTTT	CASGSGGASGNTIYF
-	TRBV2	TRBJ2-1	-	TGTGCCAGCAGTCCAAGCCCCCCGTTCTTC	CASSPSPPFF
-	TRBV27	TRBJ2-5	few	TGTGCCCCCAGGGCGTTCCAAGAGACCCAGTACTTC	CAPRAFQETQYF
-	TRBV29-1	TRBJ2-5	-	TGCAGCGTTGCCAGCATAAGGGGGGAGACCCAGTACTTC	CSVASIRGETQYF
-	TRBV20-1	TRBJ2-1	once	TGCAGTGCTACTCAGTACAATGAGCAGTTCTTC	CSATQYNEQFF
-	TRBV25-1	TRBJ1-3	-	TGTGCCAGCAGTGATGGGACACTCTCTGGAAACACCATATATTTT	CASSDGTLSGNTIYF
-	TRBV12-3/TRBV12-4	TRBJ1-2	-	TGTGCCAGCACCTATGACGGCCAGCGTGGCTACACCTTC	CASTYDGQRGYTF
TRBD2	TRBV7-3	TRBJ2-5	-	TGTGCCAGCAGCTTACCCCGGGGGGGAGAGACCCAGTACTTC	CASSLPRGGETQYF
-	TRBV2	TRBJ2-2	-	TGTGCCAGCAGCCCGGGGACCGGGGAGCTGTTTTTT	CASSPGTGELFF